This T cell receptor (beta chain) was observed in a study of neurological immune-mediated disorders. Study background: Of the multiple sclerosis patients, about 34 in total, roughly 30 were relapsing-remitting and 3 were secondary progressive.

The authors produced cDNA by 5'RACE using 10-nucleotide random UMIs. TCRdb itself ran the 5' RACE reads through MiXCR, one entry per CDR3 protein. The profile shows under 85,000 distinct CDR3 sequences, 5.2% of them singletons. Findings and caveats of the study: On phylogenetic grouping, the repertoires of 18 of 34 multiple sclerosis patients fell within one related-CDR3 cluster, constituting a possible signature.

The V end lost 3 bases, the J end lost 5 bases, and 10 bases lay between the germline ends. The CDR3 spans 14 residues. Per the germline V gene, CDR1 is LGHNA and CDR2 is YNFKEQ. There are many counts of this clonotype. What it binds is not known. This chain links TRBV4-2 with TRBJ2-2, with D maybe TRBD1 (6 bases). The sequencing input was PBMCs. The sequence was obtained from a human donor with multiple sclerosis. The donor label of this sample is uncertain. CDR3 protein: CASSQHRETGELFF. In DNA, the CDR3 is TGTGCCAGCAGCCAGCACAGGGAAACCGGGGAGCTGTTTTTT.